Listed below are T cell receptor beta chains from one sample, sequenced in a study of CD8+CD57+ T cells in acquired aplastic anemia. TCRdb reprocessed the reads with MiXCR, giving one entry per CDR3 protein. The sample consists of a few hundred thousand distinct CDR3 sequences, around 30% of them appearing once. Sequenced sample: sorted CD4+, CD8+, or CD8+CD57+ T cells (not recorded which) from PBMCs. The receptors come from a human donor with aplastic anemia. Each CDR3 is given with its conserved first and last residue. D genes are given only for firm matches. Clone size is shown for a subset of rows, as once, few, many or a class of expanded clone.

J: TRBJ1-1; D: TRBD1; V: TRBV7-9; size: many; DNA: TGTGCCAGCAGCGACAGGGTTCTCTTCTTT; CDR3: CASSDRVLFF
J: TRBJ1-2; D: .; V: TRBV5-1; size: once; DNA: TGCGCCAGCAGCATGGCGGATCGGGGGTATGGCTACACCTTC; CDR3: CASSMADRGYGYTF
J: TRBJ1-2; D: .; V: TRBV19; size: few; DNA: TGTGCCAGTAGCCTCATGGGCAGGCCCGCAGGGAATGGCTACACCTTC; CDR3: CASSLMGRPAGNGYTF
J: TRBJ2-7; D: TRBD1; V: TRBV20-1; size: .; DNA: TGCAGTCGCCTCGGGACAGACTACGAGCAGTACTTC; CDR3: CSRLGTDYEQYF
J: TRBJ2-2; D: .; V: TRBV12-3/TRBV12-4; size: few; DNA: TGTGCCAGCAGTTTAGTGTCAGGGAGGACCGGGGAGCTGTTTTTT; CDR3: CASSLVSGRTGELFF
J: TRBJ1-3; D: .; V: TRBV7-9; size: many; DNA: TGTGCCAGCAGCGTAGGAGAATGGGGTACTGGAAACACCATATATTTT; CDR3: CASSVGEWGTGNTIYF
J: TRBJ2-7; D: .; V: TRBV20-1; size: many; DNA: TGCAGTGCTAGACCCTTGGCAGGGCCCGAGCAGTACTTC; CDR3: CSARPLAGPEQYF
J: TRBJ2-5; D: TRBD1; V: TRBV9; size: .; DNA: TGTGCCAGCAGCGTAGCTACAGGGGGGACCCAGTACTTC; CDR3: CASSVATGGTQYF
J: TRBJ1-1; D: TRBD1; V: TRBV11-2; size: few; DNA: TGTGCCAGCAGCTTAGTGGGACAGGGCAAGGACACTGAAGCTTTCTTT; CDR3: CASSLVGQGKDTEAFF
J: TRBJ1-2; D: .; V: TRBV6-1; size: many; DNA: TGTGCCAGCAGTGAAGGGGCAGCCGGGGGCTACACCTTC; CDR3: CASSEGAAGGYTF
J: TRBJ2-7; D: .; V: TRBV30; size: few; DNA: TGTGCCTGGACCCCCACGCGTAATCGAGACTACGAGCAGTACTTC; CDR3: CAWTPTRNRDYEQYF
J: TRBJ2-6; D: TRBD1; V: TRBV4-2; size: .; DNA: TGTGCCAGCAGCCAAGAAACCGGACAGGGGTCTGGGGCCAACGTCCTGACTTTC; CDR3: CASSQETGQGSGANVLTF
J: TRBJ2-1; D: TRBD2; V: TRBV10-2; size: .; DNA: TGCGCCAGCAGTGAGCCGGGACTAGCGGCGGAATACAGCGAGCAGTTCTTC; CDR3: CASSEPGLAAEYSEQFF
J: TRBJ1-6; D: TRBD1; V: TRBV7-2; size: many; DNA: TGTGCCAGCAGCCAAGACAGGGGTTGGAATTCACCCCTCCACTTT; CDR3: CASSQDRGWNSPLHF
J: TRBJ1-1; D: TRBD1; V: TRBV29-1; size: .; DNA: TGCAGCGTTGACAGGGGGGGGAACACTGAAGCTTTCTTT; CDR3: CSVDRGGNTEAFF
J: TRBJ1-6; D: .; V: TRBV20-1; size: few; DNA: TGCAGTGCCTCAGAGGACCTTAATCCACCCCTCCACTTT; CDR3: CSASEDLNPPLHF
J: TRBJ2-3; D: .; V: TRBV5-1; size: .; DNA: TGCGCCAGCAGCTTGGAGGGGGACGCAGATACGCAGTATTTT; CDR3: CASSLEGDADTQYF
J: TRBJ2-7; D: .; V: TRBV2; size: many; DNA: TGTGCCAGCAGTGAAGTCCCCGGGACTGTCGACTACGAGCAGTACTTC; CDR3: CASSEVPGTVDYEQYF
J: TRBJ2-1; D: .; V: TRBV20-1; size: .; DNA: TGCAGTGCTAGAGTACGCCTAGCGAATTCCTACAATGAGCAGTTCTTC; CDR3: CSARVRLANSYNEQFF
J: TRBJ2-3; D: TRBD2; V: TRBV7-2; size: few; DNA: TGTGCCAGCAGACTAAGCGGGGGGCAGGATACGCAGTATTTT; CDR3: CASRLSGGQDTQYF
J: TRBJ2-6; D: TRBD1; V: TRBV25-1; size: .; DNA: TGTGCCTGCAGTGACCTGGGGCAGGGGGCCTCTGGGGCCAACGTCCTGACCTTC; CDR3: CACSDLGQGASGANVLTF
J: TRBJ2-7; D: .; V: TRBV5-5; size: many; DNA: TGTGCCAGCAGCCGGGACTCCCTCGCCGAGCAGTACTTC; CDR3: CASSRDSLAEQYF
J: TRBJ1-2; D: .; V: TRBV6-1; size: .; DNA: TGTGCCAGCAGCCACCCGCAGGGGCTCTATGGCTACACCTTC; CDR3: CASSHPQGLYGYTF
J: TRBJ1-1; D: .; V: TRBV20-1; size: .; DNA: TGCAGTGCTAGAACTTGGGGGAACACTGAAGCTTTCTTT; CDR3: CSARTWGNTEAFF
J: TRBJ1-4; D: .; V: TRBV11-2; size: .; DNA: TGTGCCAGCAGACAAGGTCTCCCTGCGGCTAATGAAAAACTGTTTTTT; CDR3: CASRQGLPAANEKLFF
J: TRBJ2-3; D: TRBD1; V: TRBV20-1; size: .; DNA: TGCAGTGCTAGAGACCCACGGGACAGGGCAGATACGCAGTATTTT; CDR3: CSARDPRDRADTQYF
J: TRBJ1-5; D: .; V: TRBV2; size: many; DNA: TGTGCCAGCAGTCTACAGGGTCGGGGCAATCAGCCCCAGCATTTT; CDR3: CASSLQGRGNQPQHF
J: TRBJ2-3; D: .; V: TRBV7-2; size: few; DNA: TGTGCCAGCAGCTTAGGCCCTAATGTAGATACGCAGTATTTT; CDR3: CASSLGPNVDTQYF
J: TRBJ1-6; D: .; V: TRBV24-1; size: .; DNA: TGTGCCACCAGTGTCGCAGCGGGGGATTCACCCCTCCACTTT; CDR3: CATSVAAGDSPLHF
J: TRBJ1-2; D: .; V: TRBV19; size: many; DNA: TGTGCCAGTAGGCTTTCGACGGAAGATGGCTACACCTTC; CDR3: CASRLSTEDGYTF
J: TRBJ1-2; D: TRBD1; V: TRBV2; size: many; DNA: TGTGCCAGCAGCCCCGGACAGGGGTTAAACTATGGCTACACCTTC; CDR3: CASSPGQGLNYGYTF
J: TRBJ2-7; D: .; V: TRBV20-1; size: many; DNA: TGCAGTGCCCAAAGGGGTGGCGCGAACTACGAGCAGTACTTC; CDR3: CSAQRGGANYEQYF
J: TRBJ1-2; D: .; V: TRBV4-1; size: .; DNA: TGCGCCAGCAGCCAAGACTTGGTAGGCAGTAACTATGGCTACACCTTC; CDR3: CASSQDLVGSNYGYTF
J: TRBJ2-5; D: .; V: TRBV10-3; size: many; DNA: TGTGCCATTCGAAGCGCCTCGAACCAAGAGACCCAGTACTTC; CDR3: CAIRSASNQETQYF
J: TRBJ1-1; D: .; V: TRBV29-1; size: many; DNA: TGCAGCGTGAGGAGGGGCCGAGGAGGCACTGAAGCTTTCTTT; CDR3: CSVRRGRGGTEAFF
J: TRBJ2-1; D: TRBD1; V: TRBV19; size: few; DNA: TGTGCCAGTAGTACCCGGACAGGTGCCTACAATGAGCAGTTCTTC; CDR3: CASSTRTGAYNEQFF
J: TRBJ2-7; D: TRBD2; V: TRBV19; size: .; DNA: TGTGCCAGTAGTACTTGGGGGGAACGCGGGAGAGGCTCCTACGAGCAGTACTTC; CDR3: CASSTWGERGRGSYEQYF
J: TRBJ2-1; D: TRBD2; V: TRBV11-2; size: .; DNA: TGTGCCAGCAGCTTAGGCGGTACAGCGGGGCGATCGATGCATGAGCAGTTCTTC; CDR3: CASSLGGTAGRSMHEQFF
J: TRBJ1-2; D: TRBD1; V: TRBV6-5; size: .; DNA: TGTGCCAGCAGTTACGTACAGGGGACGGATGGCTACACCTTC; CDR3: CASSYVQGTDGYTF
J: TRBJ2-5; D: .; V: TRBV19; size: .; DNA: TGTGCCTGGAGCCGGGTTCCCGGGGAGACCCAGTACTTC; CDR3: CAWSRVPGETQYF
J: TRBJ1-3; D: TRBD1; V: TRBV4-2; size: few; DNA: TGTGCCAGCAGCCGAGGACAGGGGGCGTCTGGAAACACCATATATTTT; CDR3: CASSRGQGASGNTIYF
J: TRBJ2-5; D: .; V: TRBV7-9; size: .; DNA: TGTGCCAGCGTCCCGAGGACGCCGGGGGAAGAGACCCAGTACTTC; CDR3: CASVPRTPGEETQYF
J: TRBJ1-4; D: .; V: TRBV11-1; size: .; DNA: TGTGCCAGCAGCCACGGGGCGCCAGCAACTAATGAAAAACTGTTTTTT; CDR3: CASSHGAPATNEKLFF
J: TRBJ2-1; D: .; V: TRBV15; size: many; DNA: TGTGCCACCAGCAGAGATCTGACCAATGAGCAGTTCTTC; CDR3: CATSRDLTNEQFF
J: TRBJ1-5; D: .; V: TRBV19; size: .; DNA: TGTGCCTGGACCCCCCGCAGGGAAGGTCAGCCCCAGCATTTT; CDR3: CAWTPRREGQPQHF
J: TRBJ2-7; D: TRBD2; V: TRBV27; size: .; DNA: TGTGCCAGCAGTTCCTTGATTAGCGGGAATGGGGTGTCCTACGAGCAGTACTTC; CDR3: CASSSLISGNGVSYEQYF
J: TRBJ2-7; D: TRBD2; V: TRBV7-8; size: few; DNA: TGTGCCAGCAGCACTAGCGGGGGAATCTACGAGCAGTACTTC; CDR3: CASSTSGGIYEQYF
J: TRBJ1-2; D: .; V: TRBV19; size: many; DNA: TGTGCCAGTACTCCCTCTGGCAGGGCCTATGGCTACACCTTC; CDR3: CASTPSGRAYGYTF
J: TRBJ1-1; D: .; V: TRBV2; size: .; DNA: TGTGCCAGCAGCTTGCGGATAAACACTGAAGCTTTCTTT; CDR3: CASSLRINTEAFF
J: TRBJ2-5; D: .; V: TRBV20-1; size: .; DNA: TGCAGTGCTAGCCAGGGGTTACAAGAGACCCAGTACTTC; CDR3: CSASQGLQETQYF
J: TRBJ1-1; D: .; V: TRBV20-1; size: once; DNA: TGCAGTGCTAGCGAAGGGCCGGGGGGGCTGGATATGAACACTGAAGCTTTCTTT; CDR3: CSASEGPGGLDMNTEAFF
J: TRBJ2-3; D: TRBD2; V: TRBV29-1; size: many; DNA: TGCAGCGTCGTGGGCGGGGGGTCTAGCACAGATACGCAGTATTTT; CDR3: CSVVGGGSSTDTQYF
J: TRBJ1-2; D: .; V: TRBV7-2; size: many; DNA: TGTGCCAGCAGCTTCGCTCGCTCCGACGGCTACACCTTC; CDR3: CASSFARSDGYTF
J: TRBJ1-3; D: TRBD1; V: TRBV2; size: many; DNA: TGTGCCAGCAGACCGACAGGGGGCGGAAACACCATATATTTT; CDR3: CASRPTGGGNTIYF